The rows below give T cell receptor beta chains drawn from one sample of a study of T-cell reconstitution after alpha-beta-depleted transplantation in children. TCRdb passed the PCR reads through MiXCR, listing each CDR3 protein once. The repertoire consists of approximately 350,000 distinct CDR3 sequences, with 10% occurring once and the leading ten covering approximately 2.3%. The sequencing used PBMCs from the stem cell graft donor, collected from the stem cell graft. Receptors originate from a human donor who donated a stem cell graft to a child with acute lymphoblastic leukemia. Each CDR3 is given with its conserved first and last residue. The D gene is left open where the match is weak. A row's size may be missing; if present it is once, few, many or a size class.

V	size	D	J	CDR3	DNA
TRBV10-3	few	TRBD1	TRBJ1-6	CAISEPTGANSPLHF	TGTGCCATCAGTGAGCCCACAGGGGCGAATTCACCCCTCCACTTT
TRBV7-2	NA	NA	TRBJ2-7	CASSISIGVEAYEQYF	TGTGCCAGCAGCATTAGTATTGGGGTCGAGGCCTACGAGCAGTACTTC
TRBV6-2/TRBV6-3	many	TRBD2	TRBJ2-5	CASGSFWGGQETQYF	TGTGCCAGCGGATCCTTTTGGGGGGGCCAAGAGACCCAGTACTTC
TRBV20-1	NA	NA	TRBJ2-7	CSARGQRGAQEQYF	TGCAGTGCTAGAGGTCAAAGGGGGGCTCAGGAGCAGTACTTC
TRBV12-3/TRBV12-4	medium-sized	NA	TRBJ1-5	CASSLQRRGNQPQHF	TGTGCCAGCAGTTTACAACGGAGGGGCAATCAGCCCCAGCATTTT
TRBV7-8	few	NA	TRBJ2-5	CASSPQRGRETQYF	TGTGCCAGCAGCCCCCAGCGCGGCCGGGAGACCCAGTACTTC
TRBV29-1	NA	NA	TRBJ1-1	CSAGPSETTEAFF	TGCAGCGCCGGGCCTAGTGAGACCACTGAAGCTTTCTTT
TRBV7-3	many	NA	TRBJ2-7	CASSLKGPRGAYEQYF	TGTGCCAGCAGCTTAAAAGGGCCTCGTGGGGCCTACGAGCAGTACTTC
TRBV28	NA	TRBD1	TRBJ2-7	CASSLPTDRGYEQYF	TGTGCCAGCAGTCTCCCTACGGACAGGGGCTACGAGCAGTACTTC
TRBV12-3/TRBV12-4	NA	TRBD1	TRBJ1-2	CATSPTRSGTEDYGYTF	TGTGCCACCAGTCCCACACGTTCTGGGACAGAGGACTATGGCTACACCTTC
TRBV7-3	few	NA	TRBJ2-3	CASSLSSTLGLTDTQYF	TGTGCCAGCAGCTTAAGTTCGACCCTCGGTTTAACAGATACGCAGTATTTT
TRBV12-3/TRBV12-4	NA	NA	TRBJ2-3	CASSSLPDWHTDTQYF	TGTGCCAGCAGTTCCCTACCGGACTGGCACACAGATACGCAGTATTTT
TRBV4-2	few	NA	TRBJ2-7	CASSQVAGATYEQYF	TGTGCCAGCAGCCAAGTTGCAGGGGCTACCTACGAGCAGTACTTC
TRBV18	few	NA	TRBJ1-4	CASSPRGFSNEKLFF	TGTGCCAGCTCACCACGGGGTTTTTCTAATGAAAAACTGTTTTTT
TRBV7-9	NA	NA	TRBJ1-2	CASSLERFEGSYGYTF	TGTGCCAGCAGCCTCGAGCGGTTTGAGGGATCCTATGGCTACACCTTC
TRBV28	many	NA	TRBJ1-3	CASSSWSGGGPGNTIYF	TGTGCCAGCTCCTCGTGGTCCGGGGGAGGACCAGGAAACACCATATATTTT
TRBV5-1	medium-sized	NA	TRBJ2-1	CASSSGGWSNEQFF	TGCGCCAGCAGCTCTGGAGGATGGTCCAATGAGCAGTTCTTC
TRBV12-3/TRBV12-4	few	NA	TRBJ2-5	CASSLGGGKETQYF	TGTGCCAGCAGTTTAGGGGGCGGAAAAGAGACCCAGTACTTC
TRBV4-3	few	NA	TRBJ2-2	CASSQVSGSNTGELFF	TGCGCCAGCAGCCAAGTGTCAGGCTCGAACACCGGGGAGCTGTTTTTT
TRBV3-1	NA	NA	TRBJ2-2	CASSQDTGGELFF	TGTGCCAGCAGCCAAGATACAGGCGGGGAGCTGTTTTTT
TRBV4-3	many	NA	TRBJ2-7	CASSQGLGGQGVYEQYF	TGCGCCAGCAGCCAGGGACTAGGGGGCCAAGGAGTTTACGAGCAGTACTTC
TRBV7-8	many	NA	TRBJ2-3	CASSLVYSSGIKGDTQYF	TGTGCCAGCAGCTTAGTTTATTCCAGCGGCATAAAAGGGGATACGCAGTATTTT
TRBV7-9	many	NA	TRBJ2-2	CASSPRGGIPTGELFF	TGTGCCAGCAGCCCTCGAGGCGGGATCCCCACCGGGGAGCTGTTTTTT
TRBV12-3/TRBV12-4	NA	NA	TRBJ2-2	CASSLLGSRVTGELFF	TGTGCCAGCAGTTTATTAGGCTCCCGCGTCACCGGGGAGCTGTTTTTT
TRBV9	few	TRBD2	TRBJ2-1	CASSPLSSGRALYNEQFF	TGTGCCAGCAGCCCCCTGTCTAGCGGGAGGGCCCTGTACAATGAGCAGTTCTTC
TRBV7-2	NA	TRBD1	TRBJ2-3	CASSSDRGRSTDTQYF	TGTGCCAGCAGCTCGGACAGGGGGCGGTCGACAGATACGCAGTATTTT
TRBV19	NA	TRBD1	TRBJ2-1	CASSIGTGGNEQFF	TGTGCCAGTAGTATAGGGACAGGGGGCAATGAGCAGTTCTTC
TRBV3-1	NA	TRBD2	TRBJ2-5	CASSQETGTSFETQYF	TGTGCCAGCAGCCAAGAAACCGGGACTAGCTTTGAGACCCAGTACTTC
TRBV12-3/TRBV12-4	few	NA	TRBJ2-5	CASSSRSETQYF	TGTGCCAGCAGTTCTAGGTCTGAGACCCAGTACTTC
TRBV24-1	few	NA	TRBJ2-5	CATSDPERGETQYF	TGTGCCACCAGTGATCCGGAGAGAGGAGAGACCCAGTACTTC
TRBV4-3	few	TRBD1	TRBJ2-1	CASSHDRVPHNEQFF	TGCGCCAGCAGCCATGACAGGGTACCCCACAATGAGCAGTTCTTC
TRBV12-3/TRBV12-4	few	NA	TRBJ1-2	CASSYRGDLGYTF	TGTGCCAGCAGTTACCGAGGGGATCTCGGCTACACCTTC
TRBV4-2	NA	TRBD2	TRBJ2-1	CASSQDMTSREQFF	TGTGCCAGCAGCCAAGATATGACTAGCAGAGAGCAGTTCTTC
TRBV7-2	NA	NA	TRBJ2-7	CASSLSAAGYEQYF	TGTGCCAGCAGCTTATCAGCGGCAGGTTACGAGCAGTACTTC
TRBV2	few	NA	TRBJ1-5	CASSWTLYSNQPQHF	TGTGCCAGCAGTTGGACATTGTATAGCAATCAGCCCCAGCATTTT
TRBV25-1	NA	TRBD2	TRBJ2-7	CASSEAGGSYEQYF	TGTGCCAGCAGTGAGGCGGGAGGCTCCTACGAGCAGTACTTC
TRBV29-1	many	TRBD1	TRBJ1-5	CSVEVDRYQPQHF	TGCAGCGTTGAAGTGGACAGGTATCAGCCCCAGCATTTT
TRBV7-9	NA	NA	TRBJ2-1	CASSLASRSSYNEQFF	TGTGCCAGCAGCTTAGCCTCGCGGAGCTCCTACAATGAGCAGTTCTTC
TRBV5-1	many	NA	TRBJ2-5	CASSLWGGFQETQYF	TGCGCCAGCAGCTTGTGGGGCGGGTTCCAAGAGACCCAGTACTTC
TRBV29-1	many	TRBD2	TRBJ2-1	CSVEGLLSGRNNEQFF	TGCAGCGTTGAGGGTCTTCTCAGCGGGAGGAACAATGAGCAGTTCTTC
TRBV13	NA	NA	TRBJ2-5	CASSKHRYQETQYF	TGTGCCAGCAGCAAGCACAGGTACCAAGAGACCCAGTACTTC
TRBV6-5	many	TRBD1	TRBJ2-1	CASSYSRDRRTYNEQFF	TGTGCCAGCAGTTACAGCCGGGACAGGAGAACCTACAATGAGCAGTTCTTC
TRBV3-1	NA	TRBD1	TRBJ2-1	CASSLTGTASYNEQFF	TGTGCCAGCAGCCTGACAGGGACGGCCTCCTACAATGAGCAGTTCTTC